These T cell receptor beta chains were read from a single sample in a study of cytomegalovirus exposure and HLA in healthy donors. Assay: immunoSEQ multiplex PCR; the TCRdb copy retains only in-frame clones and omits some. The sample comprises 90,000 to 140,000 clones, 75% to 85% of which are singletons, and around 2.1% rests with the top ten. Sequenced sample: PBMCs. These receptors all come from a man aged 25-40 years in good health and CMV-seronegative. CDR3s include the opening cysteine and the closing phenylalanine or tryptophan. Fields, in order: clone size, D gene, J gene, V gene, CDR3 protein, CDR3 DNA. The D gene is left open where the match is weak. Some rows mark clone size as missing; the rest say once, few, many or name a class of expanded clone.

>-|-|TRBJ1-4|TRBV28
CASSPHVANEKLFF
TGTGCCAGCAGTCCCCACGTGGCAAATGAAAAACTGTTTTTT
>-|-|TRBJ2-7|TRBV30
CAWSARSRAGARSEQYF
TGTGCCTGGAGCGCCAGATCACGGGCGGGGGCGCGATCCGAGCAGTACTTC
>-|TRBD2|TRBJ2-3|TRBV2
CASSPQLAGGGDTQYF
TGTGCCAGCAGTCCTCAGCTAGCGGGAGGCGGAGATACGCAGTATTTT
>few|TRBD2|TRBJ2-5|TRBV5-1
CASSSREGPGETQYF
TGCGCCAGCAGCTCGCGGGAGGGCCCGGGAGAGACCCAGTACTTC
>-|-|TRBJ1-1|TRBV5-5
CASSKGDWDTEAFF
TGTGCCAGCTCAAAGGGGGATTGGGATACTGAAGCTTTCTTT
>-|TRBD2|TRBJ2-5|TRBV11-2
CASSPRLAGIQETQYF
TGTGCCAGCAGCCCCAGACTAGCGGGCATCCAAGAGACCCAGTACTTC
>-|-|TRBJ2-3|TRBV2
CASSAGLGTDTQYF
TGTGCCAGCAGTGCGGGGTTAGGTACAGATACGCAGTATTTT
>once|-|TRBJ1-2|TRBV9
CASSPSGNANYGYTF
TGTGCCAGCAGCCCCTCAGGAAACGCTAACTATGGCTACACCTTC
>-|-|TRBJ2-3|TRBV27
CASSLSLGGFTDTQYF
TGTGCCAGCAGTTTATCCCTTGGGGGGTTCACAGATACGCAGTATTTT
>-|TRBD1|TRBJ1-2|TRBV10-3
CAIVASRTGAYGYTF
TGTGCCATCGTGGCTTCAAGGACAGGGGCCTATGGCTACACCTTC
>-|TRBD1|TRBJ1-2|TRBV30
CAWAVGTAHGYTF
TGTGCCTGGGCCGTCGGGACAGCCCATGGCTACACCTTC
>-|TRBD1|TRBJ2-7|TRBV28
CASSFGQGYEQYF
TGTGCCAGCAGTTTCGGACAGGGCTACGAGCAGTACTTC
>-|-|TRBJ2-2|TRBV28
CASSLLEGELFF
TGTGCCAGCAGTTTATTGGAGGGGGAGCTGTTTTTT
>-|TRBD2|TRBJ2-1|TRBV9
CASSPRTSGVYNEQFF
TGTGCCAGCAGCCCTCGGACTAGCGGGGTCTACAATGAGCAGTTCTTC
>-|-|TRBJ1-2|TRBV4-3
CASSQADRPQIVYTF
TGCGCCAGCAGCCAAGCAGACAGGCCCCAAATTGTCTACACCTTC
>-|-|TRBJ1-1|TRBV6-4
CASRPDRLVTEAFF
TGTGCCAGCAGGCCCGACAGGCTTGTCACTGAAGCTTTCTTT
>few|-|TRBJ1-4|TRBV1
CTSSHPSGTVAEKLFF
TGCACCAGCAGCCACCCCTCCGGGACAGTGGCTGAAAAACTGTTTTTT
>-|TRBD1|TRBJ1-6|TRBV7-9
CSSSLPSDRFNSPLHF
TGTTCCAGCAGCTTGCCCTCGGACAGGTTCAATTCACCCCTCCACTTT
>-|TRBD1|TRBJ2-1|TRBV7-6
CASSRQGGGNEQFF
TGTGCCAGCAGTAGACAGGGCGGCGGCAATGAGCAGTTCTTC
>-|-|TRBJ1-1|TRBV30
CAWGERRNEAFF
TGTGCCTGGGGAGAGCGGCGGAATGAAGCTTTCTTT
>-|-|TRBJ2-3|TRBV2
CASSLGDTQYF
TGTGCCAGCAGTCTCGGGGATACGCAGTATTTT
>-|-|TRBJ1-1|TRBV5-5
CASSLLGLNTEAFF
TGTGCCAGCAGCTTGCTAGGCCTTAACACTGAAGCTTTCTTT
>-|TRBD2|TRBJ2-7|TRBV7-2
CASSSPTSAGYEQYF
TGTGCCAGCAGCTCCCCGACTAGCGCGGGATACGAGCAGTACTTC
>-|TRBD1|TRBJ2-7|TRBV10-1
CASSESRQGTHF
TGCGCCAGCAGTGAGTCTAGACAGGGGACCCACTTC
>-|TRBD1|TRBJ1-2|TRBV9
CASSAGTGNYGYTF
TGTGCCAGCAGCGCCGGGACAGGGAACTATGGCTACACCTTC
>medium-sized|-|TRBJ1-3|TRBV5-4
CASSFFGGSGNTIYF
TGTGCCAGCAGCTTCTTCGGAGGCTCTGGAAACACCATATATTTT